The 30 T cell receptor beta chains given below trace back to one sample, sequenced in a study of blood T cell repertoires in COVID-19. Only in-frame clones appear in the TCRdb table, and some are missing; sequencing was by immunoSEQ multiplex PCR. The sample shows approximately 300,000 clones, roughly nine tenths of them seen only once. Sequencing was done on a sample of PBMCs or T cells enriched from blood (not recorded which). All receptors derive from a man aged 60 to 75 who had recovered from COVID-19.

This sequence joins TRBV6-5 and TRBJ2-7, with 7 bases that match TRBD2. This CDR3 comprises 13 residues. CDR1 is MNHEY, CDR2 SVGAGI, per germline. The V and J ends lost 10 bases and 0 bases, in that order; junction bases with no gene match: 6. CDR3 DNA: TGTGCCACCAAATCGGGGGGCTCCTACGAGCAGTACTTC. Translating it yields CATKSGGSYEQYF.

The rearrangement joins TRBV11-2 to TRBJ1-2, with 7 bases aligning to TRBD1. The CDR3 spans 16 residues. Germline V gives CDR1 SGHAT, CDR2 FQNNGV. Trimming took 1 base from V and 7 from J; bases not matched to a gene: 12. CDR3: CASSLVGRQGRGGYTF. CDR3 DNA: TGTGCCAGCAGCTTAGTTGGCCGACAGGGTCGGGGTGGCTACACCTTC.

The rearrangement uses TRBV7-9 and TRBJ2-7; 12 positions match TRBD2. V lost 5 bases and J lost 1; bases outside the gene matches: 6. This CDR3 has 16 amino acids. CDR1 SEHNR and CDR2 FQNEAQ come from the germline V gene (reference sequence). The CDR3 DNA sequence: TGTGCCAGCAGCCCAACTAGCGGGAGGCATTCCTACGAGCAGTACTTC. Its protein is CASSPTSGRHSYEQYF.

The rearrangement joins TRBV6-5 to TRBJ1-2, with 9 positions matching TRBD1. Germline V lookup: CDR1 MNHEY, CDR2 SVGAGI. The CDR3 covers 16 residues. With 2 bases clipped from V and 6 bases from J, the junction kept 10 bases outside the gene matches. The CDR3 here is CASSYNSGTGIDGYTF. DNA of the CDR3: TGTGCCAGCAGTTACAATAGTGGGACAGGGATTGATGGCTACACCTTC.

This chain joins TRBV2 and TRBJ2-3; the match to TRBD2 covers 13 bases. This CDR3 is 17 amino acids long. Germline-derived CDR1 and CDR2 are SNHLY and FYNNEI. V was pared by 4 bases and J by 1 base, with 5 bases of the junction left unmatched. DNA for the CDR3: TGTGCCAGCAGTGCCTTCGGACTAGCGGGGGGCACAGATACGCAGTATTTT. It encodes CASSAFGLAGGTDTQYF.

The chain recombines TRBV13 with TRBJ2-7, with D possibly matching TRBD1 (6 bases). CDR1 is PRHDT, CDR2 FYEKMQ, per germline (reference sequence). Trimming shortened V by 5 bases and J by 3 bases, and 17 bases separated the two germline ends. The CDR3 runs 15 residues. CDR3: CASSRSRTVLYEQYF. In nucleotides, the CDR3 is TGTGCCAGCAGCCGTTCGAGGACAGTACTCTACGAGCAGTACTTC.

The V and J genes are TRBV4-1 and TRBJ1-4; D possibly corresponds to TRBD1 (5 bases). Looked up from germline, CDR1 is MGHRA and CDR2 is YSYEKL. V was cut by 0 bases and J by 10 bases, with 6 bases left in between. This CDR3 has 12 amino acids. This CDR3 is CASSQDRVKLFF. In DNA, the CDR3 is TGCGCCAGCAGCCAAGACAGGGTAAAACTGTTTTTT.

This chain connects TRBV15 to TRBJ2-1, with D unclear. The CDR3 is 16 residues long. Trimming stripped 0 bases from V and 5 bases from J, with 14 bases between. Germline V gene data show CDR1 as LNHNV and CDR2 as YYDKDF (reference sequence). CDR3 protein: CATSRDNRPRDNEQFF. DNA of the CDR3: TGTGCCACCAGCAGAGATAATCGACCTCGGGACAATGAGCAGTTCTTC.

The chain uses TRBV7-2 and TRBJ1-1, with D perhaps TRBD1 (5 bases). The V end was cut by 1 base, the J end by 9 bases, with 15 bases between. The germline V gene has CDR1 SGHTA and CDR2 FQGNSA. CDR3 size: 14 residues. The CDR3 bases are TGTGCCAGCAGCTTAGGGGAGACGGGGGGTAAAGCTTTCTTT. Translation gives CASSLGETGGKAFF.

This chain links TRBV7-8 with TRBJ1-1; TRBD1 is a possible D gene (6 bases). V was trimmed by 6 bases and J by 2 bases, leaving 10 bases between them. The CDR3 is 13 residues long. The V gene's germline CDR1 is SGHVS and CDR2 FQNEAQ. CDR3 region: CASRQGSNTEAFF. Here the CDR3 DNA reads TGTGCCAGCAGGCAGGGGAGCAACACTGAAGCTTTCTTT. Combining the CDR3 with reference TRBV7-8 and TRBJ1-1 gives the whole variable domain GAGVSQSPRYKVAKRGQDVALRCDPISGHVSLFWYQQALGQGPEFLTYFQNEAQLDKSGLPSDRFFAERPEGSVSTLKIQRTQQEDSAVYLCASRQGSNTEAFFGQGTRLTVV.

The chain uses TRBV28 and TRBJ1-2; 12 positions match TRBD1. Unmatched junction bases numbered 6, after V lost 2 bases and J lost 8 bases. From germline, CDR1 is MDHEN and CDR2 SYDVKM. The CDR3 is made up of 15 amino acids. Written as DNA, the CDR3 is TGTGCCAGCAGTTTAGGGACAGGGGGCTTGAGAGGCTACACCTTC. Its protein product is CASSLGTGGLRGYTF.

This chain links TRBV19 with TRBJ2-5; D unclear. This CDR3 region has 15 residues. In germline, CDR1 is LNHDA, CDR2 SQIVND (reference sequence). V was clipped by 4 bases and J by 3 bases, with 15 bases between them. The CDR3 reads CASSSSGLQEETQYF. The CDR3 coding sequence is TGTGCCAGTAGTAGTTCAGGCCTCCAAGAAGAGACCCAGTACTTC.

This clone was detected once. The genes are TRBV7-9 and TRBJ2-1; TRBD1 matches 8 bases. Germline V gene data show CDR1 as SEHNR and CDR2 as FQNEAQ (reference sequence). V lost 8 bases and J lost 3; bases outside the gene matches: 6. The CDR3 is 14 amino acids. In nucleotides, the CDR3 is TGTGCCAGCTCCCCGGGACAGGTCTACAATGAGCAGTTCTTC. Residues: CASSPGQVYNEQFF.

This clone was seen at least ten times. The chain uses TRBV7-3 and TRBJ2-3; 10 bases agree with TRBD2. CDR1 is SGHTA, CDR2 FQGTGA, per germline. V lost 2 bases and J lost 1; bases outside the gene matches: 0. This CDR3 has 15 amino acids. CDR3 loop: CASSLGTSGTDTQYF. Written as DNA, the CDR3 is TGTGCCAGCAGCTTAGGGACTAGCGGCACAGATACGCAGTATTTT.

The chain combines TRBV2 with TRBJ1-1, with D tentatively TRBD1 (5 bases). Germline V CDR1 and CDR2: SNHLY, FYNNEI. CDR3 length equals 15 residues. The V end was cut by 3 bases, the J end by 10 bases, with 21 bases between. CDR3 DNA sequence: TGTGCCAGCAGTGAGTACCCAGGGCTCTCAGGTGGAGCTTTCTTT. Translating it yields CASSEYPGLSGGAFF.

This clone was seen a handful of times. This chain joins TRBV28 and TRBJ2-7; 9 nucleotides align to TRBD1. The CDR3 consists of 14 residues. Germline lookup yields CDR1 MDHEN and CDR2 SYDVKM. The ends lost 6 bases at V and 4 bases at J; junction bases unmatched: 7. The CDR3 region is CASRPGQGAYEQYF. The CDR3 coding sequence is TGTGCCAGCAGACCGGGACAGGGCGCATACGAGCAGTACTTC.

This sequence joins TRBV6-2 or TRBV6-3 and TRBJ1-1, with D perhaps TRBD1 (5 bases). Deletions cut 2 bases from V and 4 bases from J, with 8 bases between. Germline CDR1 and CDR2: MNHEY and SVGEGT. CDR3 length: 13 amino acids. The CDR3 bases are TGTGCCAGCAGTTACACGGGACTCACTGAAGCTTTCTTT. Protein product: CASSYTGLTEAFF.

This clone showed up just once. The J gene is TRBJ1-5, the V gene TRBV9, with TRBD1 matching over 7 bases. Germline lookup yields CDR1 SGDLS and CDR2 YYNGEE. The CDR3 covers 13 residues. J was trimmed by 6 bases and V by 3 bases; bases with no gene match: 3. CDR3 nucleotide sequence: TGTGCCAGCAGCGCACAGGGGCTTCAGCCCCAGCATTTT. Translation gives CASSAQGLQPQHF.

The chain employs TRBV19 and TRBJ1-1, with 10 bases lining up with TRBD1. There are 14 residues in the CDR3. The germline V gene has CDR1 LNHDA and CDR2 SQIVND (reference sequence). Trimming removed 1 base from V and 6 bases from J; junction bases left unmatched: 2. The CDR3 region is CASSIVDRGPEAFF. The DNA for the CDR3 is TGTGCCAGTAGTATAGTTGACAGGGGGCCTGAAGCTTTCTTT.

This clone was found once. The chain recombines TRBV5-4 with TRBJ1-1; D remains ambiguous. The germline gives CDR1 SGHNT, CDR2 YYREEE (reference sequence). V was clipped by 4 bases and J by 4 bases, with 8 bases between them. The CDR3 sequence is 12 residues long. The CDR3 is CASSVSGTEAFF. As DNA, the CDR3 is TGTGCCAGCAGCGTCTCGGGCACTGAAGCTTTCTTT.

The J gene is TRBJ1-3, the V gene TRBV25-1; D is undetermined. Germline values: CDR1 MGHDK, CDR2 SYGVNS. V lost 1 base to trimming and J lost 4 bases, with 14 bases between them. The CDR3 is made up of 16 amino acids. The CDR3 loop is CASSESDAEVGNTIYF. Written as DNA, the CDR3 is TGTGCCAGCAGTGAATCGGATGCGGAAGTAGGAAACACCATATATTTT.

This chain links TRBV18 with TRBJ1-2, with a weak D call TRBD1 (5 bases). This CDR3 region has 15 residues. Germline assignment: CDR1 KGHSH and CDR2 LQKENI. The V and J ends lost 4 bases and 8 bases respectively, with 20 bases between them. CDR3 sequence: CASSRVSPPGDGYTF. In nucleotides, the CDR3 is TGTGCCAGCTCACGGGTCAGCCCCCCGGGGGACGGCTACACCTTC.

The chain has TRBV2 and TRBJ1-5; 7 nucleotides line up with TRBD1. Germline V gene data show CDR1 as SNHLY and CDR2 as FYNNEI. The CDR3 sequence is 15 residues long. Trimming removed 5 bases from V and 4 bases from J; junction bases left unmatched: 8. CDR3 bases: TGTGCCAGCAGTCTAGACCAGGGGGGTAATCAGCCCCAGCATTTT. Amino acid sequence: CASSLDQGGNQPQHF.

The chain employs TRBV4-2 and TRBJ2-1, with TRBD1 as a possible D gene (6 bases). The CDR3 spans 14 residues. Between the trimmed V and J ends, which lost 1 base and 5 bases, there was a span of 9 bases. From germline, CDR1 is LGHNA and CDR2 YNFKEQ. CDR3 nucleotides: TGTGCCAGCAGCCAAGGGGACACCGACAATGAGCAGTTCTTC. Translated: CASSQGDTDNEQFF.

The chain combines TRBV3-1 (or the pseudogene TRBV3-2) with TRBJ2-7, with TRBD2 identical over 8 bases. Germline CDR1 LGHDT, CDR2 YNNKEL (reference sequence). V gave up 4 bases and J gave up 5 bases; unmatched junction bases: 10. The CDR3 runs to 15 residues. The CDR3 sequence: CASSPRVSGDHEQYF. The CDR3 DNA sequence: TGTGCCAGCAGCCCCCGGGTTAGCGGGGACCACGAGCAGTACTTC.

The CDR3 DNA is TGCGCCAGCAGCCCTGGACTAGTTAGCTACAATGAGCAGTTCTTC. Translated: CASSPGLVSYNEQFF. This chain connects TRBV5-1 to TRBJ2-1; TRBD2 agrees at 7 bases. V dropped 4 bases and J dropped 3; count of bases not matched to a gene: 7. Germline V gene lookup returns CDR1 SGHRS and CDR2 YFSETQ. The CDR3 has 15 amino acids.

The V gene is TRBV6-5, the J gene TRBJ2-7, with 11 bases identical to TRBD1. The CDR3 has 15 amino acids. The trim removed 4 bases at V and 4 bases at J, leaving 6 bases unmatched. CDR1 is MNHEY, CDR2 SVGAGI, per germline. CDR3: CASSSGQGAKYEQYF. CDR3 nucleotide sequence: TGTGCCAGCAGTTCAGGACAGGGGGCTAAGTACGAGCAGTACTTC.

The rearrangement joins TRBV4-3 to TRBJ2-1, with a possible D match to TRBD1 (5 bases). Trimming took off 2 bases at V and 0 bases at J, with 8 bases between the two ends. The germline CDR1 and CDR2 sequences are LGHNA and YSLEER. The CDR3 is 15 residues long. CDR3 bases: TGCGCCAGCAGCCAAATCACAGGCTCCTACAATGAGCAGTTCTTC. Protein sequence: CASSQITGSYNEQFF.

The chain has TRBV11-2 and TRBJ2-5, with 7 positions matching TRBD1. The CDR3 runs 15 residues. CDR1 SGHAT and CDR2 FQNNGV come from the germline V gene. The V segment lost 5 bases and the J segment 5 bases; nucleotides outside the gene matches: 11. DNA of the CDR3: TGTGCCAGCAGCCGCAACGCAGGGGGTGCGGAGACCCAGTACTTC. It yields the protein CASSRNAGGAETQYF.

The V call is TRBV7-6, the J call TRBJ1-6; 7 bases fit TRBD1. Germline trimming cut 5 bases from V and 10 bases from J; bases unmatched to any gene: 8. Per germline, CDR1 SGHVS and CDR2 FNYEAQ. The CDR3 extends over 14 amino acids. DNA for the CDR3: TGTGCCAGCAGCGCCGGGACAGTGGCCTCACCCCTCCACTTT. Its translation: CASSAGTVASPLHF.